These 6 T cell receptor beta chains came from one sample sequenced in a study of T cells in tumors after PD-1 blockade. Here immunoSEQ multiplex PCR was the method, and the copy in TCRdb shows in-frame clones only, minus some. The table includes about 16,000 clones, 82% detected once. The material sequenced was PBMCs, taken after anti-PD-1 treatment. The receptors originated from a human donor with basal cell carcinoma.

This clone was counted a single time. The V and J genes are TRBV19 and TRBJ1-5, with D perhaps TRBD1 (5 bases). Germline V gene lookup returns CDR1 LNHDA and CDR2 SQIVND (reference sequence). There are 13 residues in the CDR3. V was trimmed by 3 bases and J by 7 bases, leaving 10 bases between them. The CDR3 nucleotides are TGTGCCAGTAGTATCCAGGGTGACCAGCCCCAGCATTTT. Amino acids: CASSIQGDQPQHF.

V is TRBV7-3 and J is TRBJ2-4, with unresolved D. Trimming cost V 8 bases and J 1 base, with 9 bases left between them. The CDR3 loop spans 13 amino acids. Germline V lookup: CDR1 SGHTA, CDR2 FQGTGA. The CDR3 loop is CASQVGAKNIQYF. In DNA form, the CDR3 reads TGTGCCAGCCAGGTGGGGGCCAAAAACATTCAGTACTTC.

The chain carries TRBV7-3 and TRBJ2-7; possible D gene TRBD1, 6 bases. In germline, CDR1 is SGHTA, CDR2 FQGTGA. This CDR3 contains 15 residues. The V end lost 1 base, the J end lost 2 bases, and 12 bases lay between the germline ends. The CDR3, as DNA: TGTGCCAGCAGCTTAAGGGCAGGGGCCCCCTACGAGCAGTACTTC. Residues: CASSLRAGAPYEQYF.

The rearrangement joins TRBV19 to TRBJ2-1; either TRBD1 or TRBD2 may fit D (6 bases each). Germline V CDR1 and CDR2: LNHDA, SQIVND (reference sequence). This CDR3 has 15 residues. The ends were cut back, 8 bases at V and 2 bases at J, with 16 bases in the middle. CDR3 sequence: CASRRGGGAYNEQFF. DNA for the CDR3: TGTGCCAGTCGCAGGGGAGGCGGGGCCTACAATGAGCAGTTCTTC.

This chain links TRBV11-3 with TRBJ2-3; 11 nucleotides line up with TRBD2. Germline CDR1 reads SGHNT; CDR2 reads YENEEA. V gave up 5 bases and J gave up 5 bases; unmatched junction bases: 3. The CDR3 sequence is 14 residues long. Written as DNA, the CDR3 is TGTGCCAGCAGCCAGGGACTAGCGGTAGATACGCAGTATTTT. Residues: CASSQGLAVDTQYF.

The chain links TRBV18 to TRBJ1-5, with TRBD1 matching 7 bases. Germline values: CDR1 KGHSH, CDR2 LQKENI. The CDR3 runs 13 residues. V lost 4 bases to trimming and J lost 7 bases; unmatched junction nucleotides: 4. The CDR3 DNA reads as TGTGCCAGCTCACAGGACAGGAGGCAGCCCCAGCATTTT. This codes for CASSQDRRQPQHF.